This T cell receptor beta chain was recovered during a study of human T cells and chemical hapten exposure. Study-wide context: Patients having alopecia areata, totalis or universalis were mostly female.

CDR3 length equals 15 residues. With 8 bases clipped from V and 4 bases from J, the junction kept 6 bases outside the gene matches. CDR1 is MNHEY, CDR2 SMNVEV, per germline (reference sequence). This clonotype came up many times. The antigen remains undetermined. Findings and limits, study-wide: Counts of TCRs above 1 in 1000 frequency stayed unchanged with DPC sensitization.

Time point given: patch test 3, about 24 weeks after DPC sensitization. Treatment of the sample: therapeutic diphenylcyclopropenone sensitization with weekly scalp DPC. Ahead of applying each patch test, blood was sampled. Unfractionated whole blood yielded the extracted total RNA. TCRdb re-derived calls from the RACE reads in MiXCR, one entry per CDR3 protein. The repertoire holds roughly 32,000 distinct CDR3 sequences, with around 6% as singletons. Sequencing was performed on whole blood, taken in connection with sensitization to the hapten diphenylcyclopropenone (DPC). The genes are TRBV27 and TRBJ2-3; TRBD2 aligns across 13 bases. The sequence was collected from a man in his thirties or forties with alopecia areata. Some clones in this sample may be carry-over from other donors' samples. The CDR3 DNA sequence: TGTGCCAGCTTGAGACTAGCGGGAGGCGCAGATACGCAGTATTTT. The encoded protein is CASLRLAGGADTQYF.